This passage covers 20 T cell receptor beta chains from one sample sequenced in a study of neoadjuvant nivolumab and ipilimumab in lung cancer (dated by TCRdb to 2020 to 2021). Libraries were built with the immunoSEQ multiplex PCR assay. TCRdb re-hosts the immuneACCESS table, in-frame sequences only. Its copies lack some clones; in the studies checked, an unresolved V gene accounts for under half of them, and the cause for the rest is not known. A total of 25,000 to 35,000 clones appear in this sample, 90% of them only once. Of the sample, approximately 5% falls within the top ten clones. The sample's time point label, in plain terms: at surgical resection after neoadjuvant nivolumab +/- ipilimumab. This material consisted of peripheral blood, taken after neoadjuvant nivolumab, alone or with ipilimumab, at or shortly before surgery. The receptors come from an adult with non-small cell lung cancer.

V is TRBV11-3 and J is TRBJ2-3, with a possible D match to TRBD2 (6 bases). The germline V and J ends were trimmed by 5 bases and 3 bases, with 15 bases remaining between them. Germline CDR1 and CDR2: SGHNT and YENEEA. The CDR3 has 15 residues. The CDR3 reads CASSPTGLLTDTQYF. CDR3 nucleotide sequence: TGTGCCAGCAGCCCCACGGGACTCTTGACAGATACGCAGTATTTT.

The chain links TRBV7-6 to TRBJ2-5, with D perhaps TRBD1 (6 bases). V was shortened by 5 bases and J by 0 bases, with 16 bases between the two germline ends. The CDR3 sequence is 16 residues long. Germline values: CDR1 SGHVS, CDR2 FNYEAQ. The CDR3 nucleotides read TGTGCCAGCAGCACAAGTGGGACATCGTACCAAGAGACCCAGTACTTC. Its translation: CASSTSGTSYQETQYF.

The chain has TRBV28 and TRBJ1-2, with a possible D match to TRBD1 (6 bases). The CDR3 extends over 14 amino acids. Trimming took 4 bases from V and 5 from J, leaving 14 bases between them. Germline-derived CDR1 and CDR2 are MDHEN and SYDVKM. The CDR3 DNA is TGTGCCAGCAGTTCCCCCGGGACACCTTATGGCTACACCTTC. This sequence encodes CASSSPGTPYGYTF.

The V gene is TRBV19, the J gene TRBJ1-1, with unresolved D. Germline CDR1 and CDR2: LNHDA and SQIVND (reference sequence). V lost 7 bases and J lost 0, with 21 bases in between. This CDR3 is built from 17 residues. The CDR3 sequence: CASTPDGRTFMNTEAFF. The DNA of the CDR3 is TGTGCCAGTACCCCTGACGGACGGACTTTTATGAACACTGAAGCTTTCTTT.

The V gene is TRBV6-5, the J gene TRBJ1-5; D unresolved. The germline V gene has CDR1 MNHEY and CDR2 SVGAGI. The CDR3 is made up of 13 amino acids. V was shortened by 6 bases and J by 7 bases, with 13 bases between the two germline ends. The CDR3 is CASSPVVNQPQHF. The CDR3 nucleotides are TGTGCCAGCAGCCCGGTTGTAAACCAGCCCCAGCATTTT.

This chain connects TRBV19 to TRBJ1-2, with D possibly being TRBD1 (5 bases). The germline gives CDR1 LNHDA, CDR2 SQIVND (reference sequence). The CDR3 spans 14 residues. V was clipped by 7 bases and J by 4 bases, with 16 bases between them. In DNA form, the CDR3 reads TGTGCCAGTACCAAGAGGGGCAGTGTCTATGGCTACACCTTC. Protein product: CASTKRGSVYGYTF.

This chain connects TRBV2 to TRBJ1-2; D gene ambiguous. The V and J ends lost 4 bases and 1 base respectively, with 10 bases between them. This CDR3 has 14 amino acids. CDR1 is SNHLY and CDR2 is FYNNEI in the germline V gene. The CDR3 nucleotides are TGTGCCAGCAGTGCGCGGGTTTTTAACTATGGCTACACCTTC. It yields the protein CASSARVFNYGYTF. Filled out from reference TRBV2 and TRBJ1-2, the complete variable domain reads EPEVTQTPSHQVTQMGQEVILRCVPISNHLYFYWYRQILGQKVEFLVSFYNNEISEKSEIFDDQFSVERPDGSNFTLKIRSTKLEDSAMYFCASSARVFNYGYTFGSGTRLTVV.

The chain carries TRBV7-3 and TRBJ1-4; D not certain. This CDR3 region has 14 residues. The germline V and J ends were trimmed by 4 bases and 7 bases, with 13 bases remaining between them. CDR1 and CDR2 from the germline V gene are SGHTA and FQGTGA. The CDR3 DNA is TGTGCCAGCAGCTACCCCCGGGCCCCTGAAAAACTGTTTTTT. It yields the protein CASSYPRAPEKLFF.

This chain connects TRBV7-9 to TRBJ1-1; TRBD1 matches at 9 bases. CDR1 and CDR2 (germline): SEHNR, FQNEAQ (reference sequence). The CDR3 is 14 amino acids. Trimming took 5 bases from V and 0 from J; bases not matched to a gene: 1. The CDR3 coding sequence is TGTGCCAGCAGCCGACAGGGGGTGAACACTGAAGCTTTCTTT. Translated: CASSRQGVNTEAFF.

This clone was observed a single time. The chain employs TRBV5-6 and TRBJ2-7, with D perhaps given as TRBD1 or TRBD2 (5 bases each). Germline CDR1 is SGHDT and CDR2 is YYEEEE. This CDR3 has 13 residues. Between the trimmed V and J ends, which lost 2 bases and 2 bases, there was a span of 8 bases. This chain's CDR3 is CASSFGGAYEQYF. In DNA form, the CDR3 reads TGTGCCAGCAGCTTTGGGGGAGCCTACGAGCAGTACTTC. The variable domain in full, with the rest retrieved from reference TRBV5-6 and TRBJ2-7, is DAGVTQSPTHLIKTRGQQVTLRCSPKSGHDTVSWYQQALGQGPQFIFQYYEEEERQRGNFPDRFSGHQFPNYSSELNVNALLLGDSALYLCASSFGGAYEQYFGPGTRLTVT.

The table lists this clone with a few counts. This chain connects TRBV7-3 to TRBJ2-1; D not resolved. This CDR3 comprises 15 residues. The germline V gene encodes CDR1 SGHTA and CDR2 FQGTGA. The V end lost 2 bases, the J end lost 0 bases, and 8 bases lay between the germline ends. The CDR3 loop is CASSLVDGSYNEQFF. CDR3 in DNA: TGTGCCAGCAGCTTAGTGGACGGCTCCTACAATGAGCAGTTCTTC.

CDR3 nucleotides: TGTGCCAGCAGTGAATTCGGGGGACAGCTCCCCTCCTACAATGAGCAGTTCTTC. It codes for CASSEFGGQLPSYNEQFF. This sequence joins TRBV25-1 and TRBJ2-1; perhaps TRBD1 as D (7 bases). The germline V and J ends were trimmed by 1 base and 0 bases, with 16 bases remaining between them. The CDR3 length is 18 residues. The V gene's germline CDR1 is MGHDK and CDR2 SYGVNS.

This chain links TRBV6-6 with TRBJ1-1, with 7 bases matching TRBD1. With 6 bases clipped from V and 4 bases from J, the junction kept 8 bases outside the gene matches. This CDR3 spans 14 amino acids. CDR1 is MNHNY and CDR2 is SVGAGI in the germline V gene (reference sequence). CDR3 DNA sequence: TGTGCCAGCAGCAGACAGGGAGGTGGCACTGAAGCTTTCTTT. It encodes CASSRQGGGTEAFF.

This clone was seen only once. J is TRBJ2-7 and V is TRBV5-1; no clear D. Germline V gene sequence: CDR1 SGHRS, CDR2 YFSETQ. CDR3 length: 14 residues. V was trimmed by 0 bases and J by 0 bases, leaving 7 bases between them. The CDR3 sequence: CASSLDGLSYEQYF. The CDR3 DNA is TGCGCCAGCAGCTTGGATGGGCTCTCCTACGAGCAGTACTTC.

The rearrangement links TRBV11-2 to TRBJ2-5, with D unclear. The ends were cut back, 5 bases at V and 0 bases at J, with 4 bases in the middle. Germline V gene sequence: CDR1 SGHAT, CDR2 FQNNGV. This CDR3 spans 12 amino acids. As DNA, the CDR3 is TGTGCCAGCAGCCAAAACCAAGAGACCCAGTACTTC. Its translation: CASSQNQETQYF.

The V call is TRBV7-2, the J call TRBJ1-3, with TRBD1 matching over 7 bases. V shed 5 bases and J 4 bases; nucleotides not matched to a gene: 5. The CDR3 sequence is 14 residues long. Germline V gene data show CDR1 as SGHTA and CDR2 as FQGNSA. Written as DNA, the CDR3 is TGTGCCAGCAGCCATACAGGGGACGGAAACACCATATATTTT. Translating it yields CASSHTGDGNTIYF.

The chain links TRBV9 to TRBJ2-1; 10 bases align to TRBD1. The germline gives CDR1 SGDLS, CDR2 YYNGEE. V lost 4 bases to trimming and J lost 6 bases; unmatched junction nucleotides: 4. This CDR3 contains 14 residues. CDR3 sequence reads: CASSPRTGGNEQFF. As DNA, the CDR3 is TGTGCCAGCAGCCCTCGGACAGGGGGCAATGAGCAGTTCTTC.

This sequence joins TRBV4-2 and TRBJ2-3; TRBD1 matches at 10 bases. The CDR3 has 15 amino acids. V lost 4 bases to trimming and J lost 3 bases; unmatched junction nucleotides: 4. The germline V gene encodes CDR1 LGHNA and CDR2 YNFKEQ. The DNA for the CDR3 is TGTGCCAGCAGCCCTCGGGACAGGGGAACAGATACGCAGTATTTT. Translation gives CASSPRDRGTDTQYF.

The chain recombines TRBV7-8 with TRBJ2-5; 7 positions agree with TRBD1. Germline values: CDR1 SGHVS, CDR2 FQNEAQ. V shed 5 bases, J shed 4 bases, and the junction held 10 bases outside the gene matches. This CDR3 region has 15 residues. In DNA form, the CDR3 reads TGTGCCAGCAGCGTAACCCGACAGGGCGCAGAGACCCAGTACTTC. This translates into CASSVTRQGAETQYF.

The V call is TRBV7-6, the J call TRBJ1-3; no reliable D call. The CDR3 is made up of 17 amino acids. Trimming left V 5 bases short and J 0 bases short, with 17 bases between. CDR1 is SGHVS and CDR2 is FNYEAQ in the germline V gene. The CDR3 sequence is CASSAPQTPSSGNTIYF. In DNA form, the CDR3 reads TGTGCCAGCAGCGCCCCACAGACACCGTCCTCTGGAAACACCATATATTTT.